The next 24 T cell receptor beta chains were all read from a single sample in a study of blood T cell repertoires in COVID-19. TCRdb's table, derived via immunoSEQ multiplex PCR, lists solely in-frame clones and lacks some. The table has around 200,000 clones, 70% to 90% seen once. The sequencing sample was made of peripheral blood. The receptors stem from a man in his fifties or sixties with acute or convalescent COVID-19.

Written as DNA, the CDR3 is TGTGCCAGCAGCTTGGGGCAGGGGCAGCCCCAGCATTTT. Translation gives CASSLGQGQPQHF. The chain couples TRBV5-6 to TRBJ1-5; D may be TRBD1 (6 bases). The CDR3 runs to 13 residues. The V end lost 0 bases, the J end lost 7 bases, and 8 bases lay between the germline ends. Per germline, CDR1 SGHDT and CDR2 YYEEEE.

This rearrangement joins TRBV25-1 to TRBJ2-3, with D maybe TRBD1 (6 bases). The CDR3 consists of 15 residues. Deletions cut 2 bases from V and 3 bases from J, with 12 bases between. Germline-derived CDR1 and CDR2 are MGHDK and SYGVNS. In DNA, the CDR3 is TGTGCCAGCAGTGAAGGGGCAGGGGTGACAGATACGCAGTATTTT. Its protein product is CASSEGAGVTDTQYF.

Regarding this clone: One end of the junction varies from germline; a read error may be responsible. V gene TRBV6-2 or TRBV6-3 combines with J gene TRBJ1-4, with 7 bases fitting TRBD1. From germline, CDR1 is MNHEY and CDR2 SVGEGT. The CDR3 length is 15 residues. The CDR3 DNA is TGTGCCAGCAGTTACTCGCTTGGAGGTCCGGGACAGCTTATTTTT. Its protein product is CASSYSLGGPGQLIF.

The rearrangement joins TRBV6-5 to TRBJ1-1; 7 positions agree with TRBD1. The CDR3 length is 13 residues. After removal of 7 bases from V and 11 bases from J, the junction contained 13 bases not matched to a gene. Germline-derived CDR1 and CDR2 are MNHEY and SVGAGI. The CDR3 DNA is TGTGCCAGCACCCTAGGACAGGTAGGTTCGGCTTTCTTT. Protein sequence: CASTLGQVGSAFF.

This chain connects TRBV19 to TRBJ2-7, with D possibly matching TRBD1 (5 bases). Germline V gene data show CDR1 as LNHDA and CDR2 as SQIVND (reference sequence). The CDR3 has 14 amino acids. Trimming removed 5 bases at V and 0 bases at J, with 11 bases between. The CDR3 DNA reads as TGTGCCAGTAGTCCCAGGGCGGACTCCTACGAGCAGTACTTC. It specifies CASSPRADSYEQYF.

The CDR3 is CASSFNGPYEQYF. CDR3 in DNA: TGTGCCAGCAGCTTTAACGGTCCCTACGAGCAGTACTTC. The chain combines TRBV11-2 with TRBJ2-7; no clear D gene. The V gene's germline CDR1 is SGHAT and CDR2 FQNNGV. With 3 bases removed from V and 2 bases from J, the gap between germline ends came to 8 bases. This CDR3 comprises 13 residues.

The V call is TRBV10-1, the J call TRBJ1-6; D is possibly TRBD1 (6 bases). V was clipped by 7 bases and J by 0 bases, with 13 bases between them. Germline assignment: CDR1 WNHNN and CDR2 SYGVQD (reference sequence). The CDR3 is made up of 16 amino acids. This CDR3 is CASNPGHSSYNSPLHF. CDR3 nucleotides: TGCGCCAGCAATCCGGGACACAGCTCCTATAATTCACCCCTCCACTTT.

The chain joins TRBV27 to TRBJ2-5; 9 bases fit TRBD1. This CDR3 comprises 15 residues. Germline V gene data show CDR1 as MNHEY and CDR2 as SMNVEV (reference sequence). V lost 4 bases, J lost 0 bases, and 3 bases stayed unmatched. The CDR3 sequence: CASSSGTGHQETQYF. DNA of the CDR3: TGTGCCAGCAGTTCCGGGACAGGGCACCAAGAGACCCAGTACTTC.

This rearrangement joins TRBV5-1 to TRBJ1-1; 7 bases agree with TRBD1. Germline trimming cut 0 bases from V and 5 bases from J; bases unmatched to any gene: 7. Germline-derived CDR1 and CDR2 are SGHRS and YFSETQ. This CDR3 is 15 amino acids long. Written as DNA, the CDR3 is TGCGCCAGCAGCTTGGATCAGGGGGTGAGGACTGAAGCTTTCTTT. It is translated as CASSLDQGVRTEAFF.

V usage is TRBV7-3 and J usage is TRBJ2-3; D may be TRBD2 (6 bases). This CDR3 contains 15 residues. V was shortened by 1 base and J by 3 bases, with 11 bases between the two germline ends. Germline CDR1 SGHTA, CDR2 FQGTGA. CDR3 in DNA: TGTGCCAGCAGCTTAAATTCCCTAGCGACAGATACGCAGTATTTT. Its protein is CASSLNSLATDTQYF.

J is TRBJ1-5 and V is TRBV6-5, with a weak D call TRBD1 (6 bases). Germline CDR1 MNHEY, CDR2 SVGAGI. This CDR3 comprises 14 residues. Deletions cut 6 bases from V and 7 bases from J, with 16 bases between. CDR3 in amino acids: CASSPRGGVQPQHF. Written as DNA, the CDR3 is TGTGCCAGCAGCCCAAGGGGGGGGGTACAGCCCCAGCATTTT.

DNA of the CDR3: TGTGCCAGCAGCTCTTTAAGGGGGACAGGGCTGAACACTGAAGCTTTCTTT. Encoded protein: CASSSLRGTGLNTEAFF. The chain carries TRBV7-8 and TRBJ1-1; TRBD1 matches 9 bases. V lost 4 bases, J lost 0 bases, and 9 bases stayed unmatched. Per germline, CDR1 SGHVS and CDR2 FQNEAQ. This CDR3 is built from 17 residues.

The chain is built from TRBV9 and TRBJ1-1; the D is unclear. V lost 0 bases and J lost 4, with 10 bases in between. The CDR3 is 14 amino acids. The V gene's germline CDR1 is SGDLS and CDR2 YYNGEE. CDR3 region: CASSVALRGTEAFF. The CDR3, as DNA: TGTGCCAGCAGCGTAGCCCTGCGGGGCACTGAAGCTTTCTTT.

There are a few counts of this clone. CDR3 nucleotides: TGTGCCAGCAGCCAAGGACAGTCCTTTAACACTGAAGCTTTCTTT. Translation gives CASSQGQSFNTEAFF. The gene calls are TRBV3-1 (or the pseudogene TRBV3-2) and TRBJ1-1; D is perhaps TRBD1 (5 bases). The CDR3 extends over 15 amino acids. In germline, CDR1 is LGHDT, CDR2 YNNKEL (reference sequence). Trimming took off 1 base at V and 2 bases at J, with 11 bases between the two ends.

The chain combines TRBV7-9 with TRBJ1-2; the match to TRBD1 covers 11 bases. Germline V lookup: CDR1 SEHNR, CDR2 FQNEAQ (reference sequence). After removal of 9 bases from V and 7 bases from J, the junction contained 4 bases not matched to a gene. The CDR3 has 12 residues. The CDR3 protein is CASGQGARGYTF. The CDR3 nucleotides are TGTGCCAGTGGACAGGGGGCGCGTGGCTACACCTTC.

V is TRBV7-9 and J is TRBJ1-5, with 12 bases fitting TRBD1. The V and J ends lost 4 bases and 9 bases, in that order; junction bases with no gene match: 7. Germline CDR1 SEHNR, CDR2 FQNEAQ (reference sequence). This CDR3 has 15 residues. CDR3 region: CASSSGTGGGWPQHF. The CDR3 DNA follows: TGTGCCAGCAGCTCCGGGACAGGGGGCGGTTGGCCCCAGCATTTT.

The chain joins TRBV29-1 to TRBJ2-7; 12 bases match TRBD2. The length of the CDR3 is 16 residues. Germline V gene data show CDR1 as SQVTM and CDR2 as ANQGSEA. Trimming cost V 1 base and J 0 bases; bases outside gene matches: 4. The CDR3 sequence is CSVEGTSGGHSYEQYF. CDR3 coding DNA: TGCAGCGTTGAAGGAACTAGCGGGGGGCACTCCTACGAGCAGTACTTC.

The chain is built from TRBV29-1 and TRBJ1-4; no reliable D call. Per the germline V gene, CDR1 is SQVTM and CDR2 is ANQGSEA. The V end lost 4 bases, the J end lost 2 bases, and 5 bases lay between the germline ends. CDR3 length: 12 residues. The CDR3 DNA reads TGCAGCGTTGGAGGCACTAATGAAAAACTGTTTTTT. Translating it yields CSVGGTNEKLFF.

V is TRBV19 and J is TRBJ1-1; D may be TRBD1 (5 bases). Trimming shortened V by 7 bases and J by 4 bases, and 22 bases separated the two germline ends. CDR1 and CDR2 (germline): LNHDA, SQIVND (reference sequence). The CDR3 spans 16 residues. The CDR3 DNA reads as TGTGCCAGTACCCAGTGGGGGACTCTGGAGGGCACTGAAGCTTTCTTT. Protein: CASTQWGTLEGTEAFF.

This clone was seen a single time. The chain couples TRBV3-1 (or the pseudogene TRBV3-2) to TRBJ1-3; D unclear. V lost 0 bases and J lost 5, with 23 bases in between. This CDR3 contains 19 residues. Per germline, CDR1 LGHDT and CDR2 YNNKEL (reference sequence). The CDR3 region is CASSQDRVRGSSLRNTIYF. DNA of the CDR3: TGTGCCAGCAGCCAAGATCGGGTCCGGGGATCAAGTCTGAGAAACACCATATATTTT.

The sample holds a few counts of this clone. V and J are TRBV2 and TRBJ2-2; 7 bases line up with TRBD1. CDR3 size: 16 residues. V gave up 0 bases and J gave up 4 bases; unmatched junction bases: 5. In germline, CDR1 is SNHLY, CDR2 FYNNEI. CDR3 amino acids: CASSEATGWATGELFF. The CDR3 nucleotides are TGTGCCAGCAGTGAAGCGACAGGGTGGGCCACCGGGGAGCTGTTTTTT.

The CDR3 DNA follows: TGCGCCAGCAGTGAGGGCGGGGGCCGCCGAGAGACCCAGTACTTC. This translates into CASSEGGGRRETQYF. The genes are TRBV10-1 and TRBJ2-5, with D maybe TRBD2 (7 bases). CDR1 and CDR2 from the germline V gene are WNHNN and SYGVQD (reference sequence). V dropped 2 bases and J dropped 4 bases, with 14 bases sitting between them. The CDR3 has 15 residues.

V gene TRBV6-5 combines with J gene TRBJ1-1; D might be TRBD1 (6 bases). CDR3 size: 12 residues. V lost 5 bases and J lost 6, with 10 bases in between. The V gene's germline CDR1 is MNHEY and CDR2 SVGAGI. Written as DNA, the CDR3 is TGTGCCAGCAGTCTCAGGGGTGCTGAAGCTTTCTTT. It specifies CASSLRGAEAFF.

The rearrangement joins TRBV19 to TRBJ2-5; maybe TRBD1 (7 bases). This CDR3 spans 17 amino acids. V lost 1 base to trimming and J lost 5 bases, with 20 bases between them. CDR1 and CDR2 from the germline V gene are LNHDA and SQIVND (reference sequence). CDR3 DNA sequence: TGTGCCAGTAGTATAGGTACAGGGGTAATCGGGGGCGAGACCCAGTACTTC. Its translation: CASSIGTGVIGGETQYF.